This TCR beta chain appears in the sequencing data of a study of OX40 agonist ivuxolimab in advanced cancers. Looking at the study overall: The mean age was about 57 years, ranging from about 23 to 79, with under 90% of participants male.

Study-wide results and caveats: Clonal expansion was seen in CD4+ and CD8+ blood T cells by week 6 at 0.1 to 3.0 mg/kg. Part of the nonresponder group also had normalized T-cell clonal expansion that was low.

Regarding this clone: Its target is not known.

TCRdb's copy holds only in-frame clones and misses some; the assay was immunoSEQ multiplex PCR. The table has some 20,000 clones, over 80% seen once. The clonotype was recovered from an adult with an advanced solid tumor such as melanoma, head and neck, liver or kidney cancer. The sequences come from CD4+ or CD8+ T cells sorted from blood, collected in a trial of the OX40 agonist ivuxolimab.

The CDR3 reads CASSSRDRFYNEQFF. In DNA form, the CDR3 reads TGTGCCAGCAGTTCCCGGGACAGGTTTTACAATGAGCAGTTCTTC. This chain links TRBV5-5 with TRBJ2-1; 8 bases match TRBD1. The V gene end was trimmed by 5 bases and the J gene end by 4 bases; junction bases not matched to a gene: 8. CDR1 SGHKS and CDR2 YYEKEE come from the germline V gene (reference sequence). The CDR3 runs 15 residues.